Listed here are 17 T cell receptor beta chains from one sample, sequenced in a study of early T cells in non-severe SARS-CoV-2 infection (dated by TCRdb to about 2021). The library was generated by 5' RACE. Sequencing was performed on a NextSeq 500. The public reads were reanalyzed by TCRdb: fastp trimming at Q25, MiXCR alignment, in-frame beta chains only. CDR3 protein sequences are deduplicated, and each keeps its most common genes and DNA. This sample comprises about 64,000 distinct CDR3 sequences, approximately 14% of them detected only once. Around 4% of the sample is in the top ten clones. Sequenced sample: whole blood. The source is an adult who was a healthcare worker with PCR-confirmed SARS-CoV-2 infection or an uninfected control (not recorded which).

This chain joins TRBV5-1 and TRBJ2-5, with no clear D. Trimming took 0 bases from V and 5 from J, leaving 14 bases between them. CDR1 SGHRS and CDR2 YFSETQ come from the germline V gene. CDR3 size: 15 residues. The CDR3 spells CASSLDLATWETQYF. CDR3 bases: TGCGCCAGCAGCTTGGACTTGGCAACTTGGGAGACCCAGTACTTC.

This clonotype was picked up many times. V gene TRBV7-9 combines with J gene TRBJ1-1, with 8 bases that match TRBD1. The CDR3 loop spans 11 amino acids. V gave up 2 bases and J gave up 11 bases; unmatched junction bases: 1. Germline V gene sequence: CDR1 SEHNR, CDR2 FQNEAQ (reference sequence). CDR3 bases: TGTGCCAGCAGCTTACAGGGGGCGGCTTTCTTT. Its protein is CASSLQGAAFF.

Many counts were recorded for this clonotype. V is TRBV14 and J is TRBJ2-7; D ambiguous. Looked up from germline, CDR1 is SGHDN and CDR2 is FVKESK. CDR3 length: 12 residues. V shed 1 base and J shed 6 bases, with 7 bases lying between them. CDR3 DNA sequence: TGTGCCAGCAGCCAAGTGCGGTTCGAGCAGTACTTC. Protein sequence: CASSQVRFEQYF.

At least ten counts were recorded for this clonotype. V gene TRBV29-1 combines with J gene TRBJ1-1, with a possible D match to TRBD1 (5 bases). V was clipped by 7 bases and J by 4 bases, with 10 bases between them. This CDR3 has 11 amino acids. CDR1 and CDR2 (germline): SQVTM, ANQGSEA. The CDR3 DNA sequence: TGCAGCGGGGACGGGGGCACTGAAGCTTTCTTT. It codes for CSGDGGTEAFF.

This clonotype was found many times. The chain recombines TRBV27 with TRBJ1-1; no definite D call. This CDR3 has 14 residues. From germline, CDR1 is MNHEY and CDR2 SMNVEV (reference sequence). V was pared by 7 bases and J by 8 bases, with 20 bases between. The CDR3 region has the DNA TGTGCCAGCAACGTTAACGGGTACAGCGTAGAAGCTTTCTTT. Its translation: CASNVNGYSVEAFF.

This clonotype has at least ten counts. This chain connects TRBV5-4 to TRBJ2-3; possibly TRBD1 or TRBD2 for D (5 bases each). The CDR3 runs to 13 residues. V was pared by 7 bases and J by 2 bases, with 11 bases between. Germline loops: CDR1 SGHNT, CDR2 YYREEE (reference sequence). The CDR3 DNA follows: TGTGCCAGCTCCCCGGGGCCCACAGATACGCAGTATTTT. Translated: CASSPGPTDTQYF. The variable domain in full, with the rest retrieved from reference TRBV5-4 and TRBJ2-3, is ETGVTQSPTHLIKTRGQQVTLRCSSQSGHNTVSWYQQALGQGPQFIFQYYREEENGRGNFPPRFSGLQFPNYSSELNVNALELDDSALYLCASSPGPTDTQYFGPGTRLTVL.

At least ten counts were recorded for this clonotype. This chain joins TRBV2 and TRBJ1-5; 7 nucleotides line up with TRBD1. The V segment lost 5 bases and the J segment 4 bases; nucleotides outside the gene matches: 8. Looked up from germline, CDR1 is SNHLY and CDR2 is FYNNEI. The CDR3 length is 15 residues. The CDR3 DNA reads as TGTGCCAGCAGTTACGACAGGGCGCTAAATCAGCCCCAGCATTTT. It encodes CASSYDRALNQPQHF.

There are many counts of this clonotype. This chain joins TRBV6-6 and TRBJ2-7; 7 bases are shared with TRBD1. The CDR3 spans 14 residues. V gave up 3 bases and J gave up 5 bases; unmatched junction bases: 7. Germline CDR1 reads MNHNY; CDR2 reads SVGAGI (reference sequence). The CDR3 spells CASSYPGTADEQYF. The CDR3 DNA reads as TGTGCCAGCAGTTATCCCGGGACAGCAGACGAGCAGTACTTC.

This chain joins TRBV3-1 and TRBJ1-2, with a possible D match to TRBD1 (5 bases). Trimming took off 0 bases at V and 6 bases at J, with 11 bases between the two ends. The CDR3 runs to 14 residues. CDR1 and CDR2 (germline): LGHDT, YNNKEL (reference sequence). CDR3: CASSQEAGRHGYTF. CDR3 nucleotides: TGTGCCAGCAGCCAAGAGGCAGGGAGGCATGGCTACACCTTC.

This clonotype was detected many times. The chain employs TRBV6-1 and TRBJ1-1; tentatively, D is TRBD1 (6 bases). This CDR3 contains 12 residues. Germline V gene sequence: CDR1 MNHNS, CDR2 SASEGT. Deletions cut 6 bases from V and 7 bases from J, with 12 bases between. The CDR3 is CASSKTGIEAFF. The CDR3 nucleotides are TGTGCCAGCAGCAAGACAGGCATTGAAGCTTTCTTT.

This clonotype was detected many times. V and J are TRBV11-2 and TRBJ2-7; perhaps TRBD2 as D (5 bases). Trimming shortened V by 2 bases and J by 2 bases, and 10 bases separated the two germline ends. The CDR3 spans 14 residues. Germline assignment: CDR1 SGHAT and CDR2 FQNNGV. For the CDR3, the DNA is TGTGCCAGCAGCTTAAAGACCGGGACCTACGAGCAGTACTTC. It specifies CASSLKTGTYEQYF.

This clonotype occurred a few times. V and J are TRBV7-2 and TRBJ2-1, with D perhaps TRBD2 (6 bases). V gave up 2 bases and J gave up 0 bases, with 11 bases separating them. The CDR3 consists of 16 residues. Germline V gives CDR1 SGHTA, CDR2 FQGNSA. The CDR3 DNA sequence: TGTGCCAGCAGCTTATATCGGGGGAGCTCCTACAATGAGCAGTTCTTC. It encodes CASSLYRGSSYNEQFF.

This clonotype came up many times. The chain employs TRBV6-2 or TRBV6-3 and TRBJ2-7; 10 bases align to TRBD2. The CDR3 runs 14 residues. Trimming took 4 bases from V and 1 from J; bases not matched to a gene: 1. Germline V CDR1 and CDR2: MNHEY, SVGEGT. The CDR3 bases are TGTGCCAGCAGTTCTAGCGGGGGATCCTACGAGCAGTACTTC. Its protein is CASSSSGGSYEQYF.

The sample holds a few counts of this clonotype. The rearrangement joins TRBV29-1 to TRBJ2-7; 7 positions match TRBD1. V trimming: 6 bases; J trimming: 2 bases; junction bases outside the gene matches: 4. The CDR3 is made up of 12 amino acids. The germline V gene has CDR1 SQVTM and CDR2 ANQGSEA. The CDR3 DNA reads TGCAGCGTGGGTGGACAGGCCTACGAGCAGTACTTC. This codes for CSVGGQAYEQYF.

This clonotype was observed at least ten times. The chain combines TRBV9 with TRBJ1-5; TRBD1 matches 9 bases. This CDR3 comprises 15 residues. Germline-derived CDR1 and CDR2 are SGDLS and YYNGEE. V shed 0 bases and J 2 bases; nucleotides not matched to a gene: 0. CDR3 amino acids: CASSVGQGGNQPQHF. The DNA for the CDR3 is TGTGCCAGCAGCGTAGGACAGGGGGGCAATCAGCCCCAGCATTTT.

This clonotype came up a few times. The gene calls are TRBV5-1 and TRBJ1-1, with unresolved D. This CDR3 contains 15 residues. V lost 4 bases, J lost 4 bases, and 17 bases lay in between. CDR1 is SGHRS and CDR2 is YFSETQ in the germline V gene. CDR3 sequence (DNA): TGCGCCAGCAGCGAGAGGGCTGTTCGGAGCACTGAAGCTTTCTTT. Translating gives CASSERAVRSTEAFF.

The rearrangement links TRBV4-1 to TRBJ1-6, with D possibly matching TRBD1 (6 bases). Deletions cut 0 bases from V and 4 bases from J, with 10 bases between. The CDR3 is 16 residues long. Germline assignment: CDR1 MGHRA and CDR2 YSYEKL. Written as DNA, the CDR3 is TGCGCCAGCAGCCAAGATCGGGGACAATATAATTCACCCCTCCACTTT. It specifies CASSQDRGQYNSPLHF.